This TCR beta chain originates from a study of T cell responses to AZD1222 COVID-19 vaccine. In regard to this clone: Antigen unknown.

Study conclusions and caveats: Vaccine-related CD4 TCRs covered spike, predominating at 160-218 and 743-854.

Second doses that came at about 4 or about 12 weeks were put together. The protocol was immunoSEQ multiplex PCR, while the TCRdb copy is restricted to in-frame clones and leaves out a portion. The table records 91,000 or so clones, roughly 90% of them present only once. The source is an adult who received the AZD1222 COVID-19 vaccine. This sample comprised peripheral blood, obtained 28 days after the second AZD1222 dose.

The CDR3 protein is CASSYSGGQGETQYF. The CDR3 DNA sequence: TGTGCCAGCAGTTACAGTGGGGGACAGGGAGAGACCCAGTACTTC. The rearrangement uses TRBV6-2 or TRBV6-3 and TRBJ2-5, with 9 bases matching TRBD1. Germline CDR1 MNHEY, CDR2 SVGEGT. The CDR3 runs 15 residues. Trimming removed 2 bases from V and 4 bases from J; junction bases left unmatched: 5.